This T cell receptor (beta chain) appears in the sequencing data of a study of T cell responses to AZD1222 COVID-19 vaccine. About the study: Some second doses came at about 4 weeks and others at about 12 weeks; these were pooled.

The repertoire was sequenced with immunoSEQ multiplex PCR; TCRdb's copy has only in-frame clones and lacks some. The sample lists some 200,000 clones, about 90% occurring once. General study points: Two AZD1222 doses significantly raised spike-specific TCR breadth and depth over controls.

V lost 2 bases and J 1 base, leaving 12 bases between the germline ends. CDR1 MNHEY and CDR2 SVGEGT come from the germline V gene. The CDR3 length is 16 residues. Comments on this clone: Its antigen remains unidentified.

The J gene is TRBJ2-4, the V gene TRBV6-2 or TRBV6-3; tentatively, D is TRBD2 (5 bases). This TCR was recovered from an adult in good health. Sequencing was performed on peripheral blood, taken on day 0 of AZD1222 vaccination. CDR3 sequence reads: CASSYGETGAKNIQYF. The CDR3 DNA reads TGTGCCAGCAGTTACGGGGAGACGGGGGCCAAAAACATTCAGTACTTC.